Listed here are 29 T cell receptor beta chains from one sample, sequenced in a study of identical twins (dated by TCRdb to about 2016). Library preparation employed 5' RACE. The sequencer was an Illumina HiSeq 2000. TCRdb cleaned the public reads at Q25 with fastp, built clones with MiXCR and kept in-frame beta chains. Each CDR3 protein appears once, grouped with its most common genes and DNA. The sample table shows hundreds of thousands of distinct CDR3 sequences, and more than 6.5% are seen once. The ten largest clones represent about 0.98% of the sample. A further study also used this sample, focusing on yellow fever vaccine responses in identical twins.

Material for sequencing was PBMCs. These receptors all come from a woman aged 18-29 years in good health.

This sequence joins TRBV25-1 and TRBJ2-7, with a weak D call TRBD1 (5 bases). V was trimmed by 4 bases and J by 6 bases, leaving 19 bases between them. The length of the CDR3 is 15 residues. Germline V CDR1 and CDR2: MGHDK, SYGVNS. CDR3 DNA: TGTGCCAGCAGTGCTGACAGCCTACCCGACGGCGAGCAGTACTTC. Protein: CASSADSLPDGEQYF.

J is TRBJ2-2 and V is TRBV7-2; 8 nucleotides match TRBD1. Germline values: CDR1 SGHTA, CDR2 FQGNSA. V lost 3 bases to trimming and J lost 10 bases; unmatched junction nucleotides: 7. The CDR3 has 14 amino acids. The CDR3 spells CASSFQGALVELFF. The DNA of the CDR3 is TGTGCCAGCAGCTTCCAGGGGGCGCTTGTGGAGCTGTTTTTT. The full variable domain, with the rest looked up from reference TRBV7-2 and TRBJ2-2, is GAGVSQSPSNKVTEKGKDVELRCDPISGHTALYWYRQSLGQGLEFLIYFQGNSAPDKSGLPSDRFSAERTGGSVSTLTIQRTQQEDSAVYLCASSFQGALVELFFGEGSRLTVL.

J is TRBJ1-1 and V is TRBV25-1; D may be TRBD1 (5 bases). V was clipped by 8 bases and J by 4 bases, with 14 bases between them. This CDR3 region has 13 residues. CDR1 is MGHDK, CDR2 SYGVNS, per germline. The DNA for the CDR3 is TGTGCCAGCTCCGGATCTGGGACCACTGAAGCTTTCTTT. Its translation is CASSGSGTTEAFF.

V is TRBV20-1 and J is TRBJ2-2; 11 bases line up with TRBD2. The CDR3 length is 15 residues. Germline V gene data show CDR1 as DFQATT and CDR2 as SNEGSKA (reference sequence). V was clipped by 6 bases and J by 5 bases; unmatched bases: 8. CDR3 protein: CSAPASGRLTGELFF. The CDR3 DNA follows: TGCAGTGCGCCGGCTAGCGGGAGGCTAACCGGGGAGCTGTTTTTT.

This clonotype came up many times. V usage is TRBV3-1 and J usage is TRBJ2-7; D is possibly TRBD1 or TRBD2 (5 bases each). V was cut by 0 bases and J by 6 bases, with 15 bases left in between. CDR3 size: 15 residues. Germline V gene data show CDR1 as LGHDT and CDR2 as YNNKEL (reference sequence). CDR3 bases: TGTGCCAGCAGCCAAGAGGGACCGCCTGCACTCGAGCAGTACTTC. Translation: CASSQEGPPALEQYF.

This clonotype was recorded a few times. The chain has TRBV6-5 and TRBJ2-3; no reliable D call. With 2 bases removed from V and 5 bases from J, the gap between germline ends came to 8 bases. This CDR3 is 13 amino acids long. Germline CDR1 is MNHEY and CDR2 is SVGAGI. This CDR3 is CASSYLLGDTQYF. In DNA form, the CDR3 reads TGTGCCAGCAGTTACCTCCTAGGAGATACGCAGTATTTT.

The V gene is TRBV3-1, the J gene TRBJ2-3, with D perhaps TRBD2 (5 bases). V was cut by 2 bases and J by 2 bases, with 17 bases left in between. CDR3 size: 17 residues. The germline CDR1 and CDR2 sequences are LGHDT and YNNKEL (reference sequence). The chain's CDR3 is CASSQKSGRAFTDTQYF. The CDR3 DNA is TGTGCCAGCAGCCAAAAATCCGGGCGGGCATTCACAGATACGCAGTATTTT.

This clonotype was detected many times. V gene TRBV11-2 combines with J gene TRBJ2-3; no reliable D call. The V gene lost 0 bases and the J gene lost 5 bases, with 6 bases spanning the gap. The germline V gene encodes CDR1 SGHAT and CDR2 FQNNGV. The CDR3 sequence is 13 residues long. The CDR3 nucleotides are TGTGCCAGCAGCTTAGATCTTGGAGATACGCAGTATTTT. This codes for CASSLDLGDTQYF.

This clonotype was detected many times. The rearrangement uses TRBV12-3 or TRBV12-4 and TRBJ1-1; D unclear. Trimming took off 7 bases at V and 0 bases at J, with 6 bases between the two ends. The CDR3 totals 12 residues. The CDR3 bases are TGTGCCAGCATCCTGTTGAACACTGAAGCTTTCTTT. Residues: CASILLNTEAFF.

A few counts support this clonotype. The chain joins TRBV25-1 to TRBJ2-3; TRBD2 aligns across 7 bases. The V segment lost 4 bases and the J segment 0 bases; nucleotides outside the gene matches: 7. Germline V gene lookup returns CDR1 MGHDK and CDR2 SYGVNS. CDR3 length: 16 residues. CDR3 coding DNA: TGTGCCAGCAGTGGGAAAACTAGCGTTAGCACAGATACGCAGTATTTT. Translating gives CASSGKTSVSTDTQYF.

Many counts were recorded for this clonotype. The J gene is TRBJ2-5, the V gene TRBV5-6; 8 nucleotides align to TRBD1. CDR1 is SGHDT, CDR2 YYEEEE, per germline. This CDR3 contains 16 residues. With 2 bases clipped from V and 1 base from J, the junction kept 7 bases outside the gene matches. The CDR3 reads CASSFTGDRSQETQYF. The CDR3 DNA sequence: TGTGCCAGCAGCTTCACCGGGGACAGGAGCCAAGAGACCCAGTACTTC.

A few counts support this clonotype. The rearrangement links TRBV2 to TRBJ2-2, with 9 nucleotides matching TRBD1. The CDR3 has 14 amino acids. Germline V gene lookup returns CDR1 SNHLY and CDR2 FYNNEI. With V trimmed by 6 bases and J by 7 bases, 6 bases remained unmatched. The CDR3 sequence: CASRADRGSGELFF. The CDR3 coding sequence is TGTGCCAGCAGAGCTGACAGGGGGAGCGGGGAGCTGTTTTTT. Complete variable domain (other parts from reference TRBV2 and TRBJ2-2): EPEVTQTPSHQVTQMGQEVILRCVPISNHLYFYWYRQILGQKVEFLVSFYNNEISEKSEIFDDQFSVERPDGSNFTLKIRSTKLEDSAMYFCASRADRGSGELFFGEGSRLTVL.

The chain employs TRBV7-9 and TRBJ2-7; 7 nucleotides match TRBD1. The CDR3 loop spans 13 amino acids. V lost 4 bases, J lost 3 bases, and 3 bases stayed unmatched. Germline V gene sequence: CDR1 SEHNR, CDR2 FQNEAQ (reference sequence). The DNA for the CDR3 is TGTGCCAGCAGCTGGGGACAGATCTACGAGCAGTACTTC. This translates into CASSWGQIYEQYF.

CDR3 amino acids: CASSSKRSGLADEQFF. CDR3 coding DNA: TGTGCCAGCAGCTCAAAGCGTTCTGGTCTAGCCGACGAGCAGTTCTTC. The chain links TRBV7-2 to TRBJ2-1; possibly TRBD2 for D (5 bases). Trimming left V 4 bases short and J 10 bases short, with 23 bases between. The germline V gene encodes CDR1 SGHTA and CDR2 FQGNSA. The CDR3 loop spans 16 amino acids. Filled out from reference TRBV7-2 and TRBJ2-1, the complete variable domain reads GAGVSQSPSNKVTEKGKDVELRCDPISGHTALYWYRQSLGQGLEFLIYFQGNSAPDKSGLPSDRFSAERTGGSVSTLTIQRTQQEDSAVYLCASSSKRSGLADEQFFGPGTRLTVL.

This clonotype was found a few times. The genes are TRBV5-1 and TRBJ2-3, with 11 bases that match TRBD2. The CDR3 runs 16 residues. V lost 3 bases, J lost 0 bases, and 3 bases stayed unmatched. CDR1 is SGHRS and CDR2 is YFSETQ in the germline V gene. DNA of the CDR3: TGCGCCAGCAGCTGGGGACTAGCGGATAGCACAGATACGCAGTATTTT. It translates to CASSWGLADSTDTQYF. Based on the CDR3 plus reference TRBV5-1 and TRBJ2-3, the full variable domain is KAGVTQTPRYLIKTRGQQVTLSCSPISGHRSVSWYQQTPGQGLQFLFEYFSETQRNKGNFPGRFSGRQFSNSRSEMNVSTLELGDSALYLCASSWGLADSTDTQYFGPGTRLTVL.

A few counts support this clonotype. V is TRBV11-2 and J is TRBJ2-3; D remains unclear. CDR3 size: 14 residues. From germline, CDR1 is SGHAT and CDR2 FQNNGV. V was trimmed by 2 bases and J by 1 base, leaving 7 bases between them. CDR3 region: CASSLRPGTDTQYF. The CDR3, as DNA: TGTGCCAGCAGCTTACGACCCGGCACAGATACGCAGTATTTT.

The chain employs TRBV7-9 and TRBJ2-7, with 8 bases identical to TRBD2. With V trimmed by 4 bases and J by 3 bases, 5 bases remained unmatched. The germline V gene has CDR1 SEHNR and CDR2 FQNEAQ (reference sequence). The CDR3 has 14 amino acids. CDR3 bases: TGTGCCAGCAGCTCCGGAGCGGGGGACTACGAGCAGTACTTC. Encoded protein: CASSSGAGDYEQYF. Using reference TRBV7-9 and TRBJ2-7 for the parts outside the CDR3, the full variable domain is DTGVSQNPRHKITKRGQNVTFRCDPISEHNRLYWYRQTLGQGPEFLTYFQNEAQLEKSRLLSDRFSAERPKGSFSTLEIQRTEQGDSAMYLCASSSGAGDYEQYFGPGTRLTVT.

J is TRBJ2-6 and V is TRBV20-1; D remains ambiguous. V was cut by 1 base and J by 4 bases, with 11 bases left in between. This CDR3 comprises 15 residues. From germline, CDR1 is DFQATT and CDR2 SNEGSKA (reference sequence). The CDR3 here is CSARVKGSGANVLTF. The DNA of the CDR3 is TGCAGTGCTAGAGTCAAGGGATCCGGGGCCAACGTCCTGACTTTC.

This clonotype was counted between two and nine times. The V gene is TRBV11-3, the J gene TRBJ2-3, with TRBD2 identical over 13 bases. The CDR3 has 17 residues. Trimming took 5 bases from V and 0 from J; bases not matched to a gene: 5. The germline gives CDR1 SGHNT, CDR2 YENEEA. The CDR3, as DNA: TGTGCCAGCAGCACCCGACTAGCGGGGGGTAGCACAGATACGCAGTATTTT. This sequence encodes CASSTRLAGGSTDTQYF.

This clonotype was seen only a few times. This sequence joins TRBV7-8 and TRBJ2-7, with D unclear. V lost 3 bases to trimming and J lost 3 bases, with 9 bases between them. The germline CDR1 and CDR2 sequences are SGHVS and FQNEAQ. The CDR3 spans 13 residues. The CDR3 DNA reads as TGTGCCAGCAGCTTTCGGCTGGACTACGAGCAGTACTTC. Protein product: CASSFRLDYEQYF.

Concerning this clonotype: No DNA is shown, since the ends of the CDR3 on it are uncertain; the CDR3 is the one TCRdb lists. The V and J genes are TRBV21-1 and TRBJ1-4; the tabulated D call, TRBD1, remains unverified against the DNA. TRBV21-1 is recorded as a pseudogene. The CDR3 length is 15 residues, termini included. This CDR3 is CASIKDRDSMKNCFF.

The chain uses TRBV27 and TRBJ2-3; D is perhaps TRBD2 (5 bases). Germline V lookup: CDR1 MNHEY, CDR2 SMNVEV (reference sequence). Trimming cost V 2 bases and J 4 bases, with 13 bases left between them. This CDR3 is 15 amino acids long. The CDR3 is CASSLRASWADTQYF. The CDR3 bases are TGTGCCAGCAGTTTACGCGCTAGCTGGGCAGATACGCAGTATTTT.

This clonotype was seen a few times. The rearrangement links TRBV24-1 to TRBJ1-1; D is undetermined. Trimming pared 4 bases from V and 3 bases from J, leaving 14 bases between. This CDR3 comprises 15 residues. CDR1 and CDR2 from the germline V gene are KGHDR and SFDVKD. CDR3: CATSDWTESDTEAFF. The CDR3 nucleotides are TGTGCCACCAGTGACTGGACGGAATCCGACACTGAAGCTTTCTTT.

J is TRBJ1-4 and V is TRBV29-1; D not resolved. CDR3 size: 12 residues. With 5 bases removed from V and 8 bases from J, the gap between germline ends came to 12 bases. Germline V gene lookup returns CDR1 SQVTM and CDR2 ANQGSEA. CDR3 protein: CSVRVEGEKLFF. CDR3 bases: TGCAGCGTTAGAGTGGAAGGGGAAAAACTGTTTTTT. Full variable domain (outside the CDR3, taken from reference TRBV29-1 and TRBJ1-4): SAVISQKPSRDICQRGTSLTIQCQVDSQVTMMFWYRQQPGQSLTLIATANQGSEATYESGFVIDKFPISRPNLTFSTLTVSNMSPEDSSIYLCSVRVEGEKLFFGSGTQLSVL.

This clonotype was seen a few times. The chain employs TRBV6-1 and TRBJ2-1; D assignment may be TRBD1 or TRBD2 (5 bases each). The germline gives CDR1 MNHNS, CDR2 SASEGT. V dropped 0 bases and J dropped 6 bases, with 12 bases sitting between them. The CDR3 is 15 residues long. As DNA, the CDR3 is TGTGCCAGCAGTGAAGCCGGGGCAGGGAGCAATGAGCAGTTCTTC. Its translation: CASSEAGAGSNEQFF.

This clonotype came up a few times. The chain couples TRBV5-1 to TRBJ2-7; TRBD2 is a possible D gene (5 bases). The ends were cut back, 4 bases at V and 4 bases at J, with 9 bases in the middle. The CDR3 covers 12 residues. Germline V lookup: CDR1 SGHRS, CDR2 YFSETQ. The CDR3 reads CASSAPGYEQYF. In DNA, the CDR3 is TGCGCCAGCAGCGCGCCGGGGTACGAGCAGTACTTC.

J is TRBJ1-1 and V is TRBV3-1; D gene ambiguous. Germline CDR1 and CDR2: LGHDT and YNNKEL (reference sequence). The CDR3 runs to 13 residues. V lost 0 bases to trimming and J lost 6 bases, with 8 bases between them. CDR3 in amino acids: CASSQDLWAEAFF. In DNA, the CDR3 is TGTGCCAGCAGCCAAGATCTATGGGCTGAAGCTTTCTTT.

As concerns this clonotype: This could be a read error, since a much larger clone is one nucleotide away. The chain links TRBV20-1 to TRBJ2-7, with 12 bases fitting TRBD2. Germline V gives CDR1 DFQATT, CDR2 SNEGSKA (reference sequence). This CDR3 comprises 15 residues. The CDR3 sequence: CCAPLAGGIYYEQYF. The CDR3 DNA reads TGCTGTGCTCCTCTAGCGGGGGGGATTTACTACGAGCAGTACTTC.

This clonotype was seen ten or more times. This chain uses TRBV29-1 with TRBJ1-1; tentative D call: TRBD1 (5 bases). V lost 4 bases and J lost 2, with 11 bases in between. Looked up from germline, CDR1 is SQVTM and CDR2 is ANQGSEA. The CDR3 sequence is 13 residues long. This CDR3 is CSVVGRDNTEAFF. CDR3 in DNA: TGCAGCGTTGTGGGCAGGGACAACACTGAAGCTTTCTTT.